The rows below give T cell receptor beta chains drawn from one sample of a study of blood T cell repertoires in COVID-19. The repertoire was sequenced with immunoSEQ multiplex PCR; TCRdb's copy has only in-frame clones and lacks some. This sample has around 220,000 clones; roughly 84% occur once, and the top ten carry 15% to 20%. The specimen was peripheral blood. The receptors stem from a man aged 30-40 years with active or convalescent COVID-19. Both conserved end residues are trimmed from each CDR3.

v_gene: TRBV27
len: 13
CDR3aa: ASSPLFATNEKLF

v_gene: TRBV28
len: 8
CDR3aa: ATQGEPQH

v_gene: TRBV4-1
len: 13
CDR3aa: ASSQDSRGTGELF

v_gene: TRBV2
len: 14
CDR3aa: ASSESRAPGSNEQF

v_gene: TRBV30
len: 14
CDR3aa: AWEKASAANTGELF

v_gene: TRBV7-2
len: 10
CDR3aa: ASSFQAGGYT

v_gene: TRBV27
len: 11
CDR3aa: ASSLNRGYEQF

v_gene: TRBV7-9
len: 11
CDR3aa: ASSTRLAGEQF

v_gene: TRBV6-5
len: 13
CDR3aa: ASSYPTGEDYGYT

v_gene: TRBV9
len: 13
CDR3aa: ASSATGGEDEKLF

v_gene: TRBV5-6
len: 12
CDR3aa: ASTVEAGFAGYT

v_gene: TRBV7-9
len: 14
CDR3aa: ASSLEGGTFSYEQY

v_gene: TRBV6-2/TRBV6-3
len: 16
CDR3aa: ASSYSPGLAGLTGELF